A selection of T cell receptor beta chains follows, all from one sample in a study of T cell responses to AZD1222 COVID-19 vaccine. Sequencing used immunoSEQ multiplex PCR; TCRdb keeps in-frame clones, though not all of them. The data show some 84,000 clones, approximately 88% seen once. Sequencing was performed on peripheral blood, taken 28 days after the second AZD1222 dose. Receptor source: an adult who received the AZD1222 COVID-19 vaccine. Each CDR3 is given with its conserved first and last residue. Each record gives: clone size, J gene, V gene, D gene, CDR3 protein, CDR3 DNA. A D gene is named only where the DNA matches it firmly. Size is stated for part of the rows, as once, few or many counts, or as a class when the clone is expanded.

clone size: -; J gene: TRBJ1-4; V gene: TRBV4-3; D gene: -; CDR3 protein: CASSHNRVTNEKLFF; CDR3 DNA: TGCGCCAGCAGCCACAACAGGGTGACTAATGAAAAACTGTTTTTT
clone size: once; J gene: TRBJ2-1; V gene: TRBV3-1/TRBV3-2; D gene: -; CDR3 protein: CASSQARPGYEQFF; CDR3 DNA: TGTGCCAGCAGCCAAGCCCGCCCGGGTTATGAGCAGTTCTTC
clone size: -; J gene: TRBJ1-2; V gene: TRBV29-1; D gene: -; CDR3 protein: CSVGVQGTGGYTF; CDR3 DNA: TGCAGCGTTGGGGTCCAGGGAACGGGTGGCTACACCTTC
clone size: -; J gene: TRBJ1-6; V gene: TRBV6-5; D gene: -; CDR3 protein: CASSYREESYNSPLHF; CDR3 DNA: TGTGCCAGCAGTTACCGGGAGGAGAGTTATAATTCACCCCTCCACTTT
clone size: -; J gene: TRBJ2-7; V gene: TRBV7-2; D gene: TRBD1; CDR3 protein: CASTLDRGGEQYF; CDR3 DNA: TGTGCCAGCACCTTGGACAGGGGTGGCGAGCAGTACTTC
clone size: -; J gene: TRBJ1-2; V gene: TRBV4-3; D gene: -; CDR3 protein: CASSQDHGGKVYGYTF; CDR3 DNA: TGCGCCAGCAGCCAAGATCACGGGGGGAAAGTCTATGGCTACACCTTC
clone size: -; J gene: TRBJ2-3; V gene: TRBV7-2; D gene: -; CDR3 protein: CASRESGRPGGTQYF; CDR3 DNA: TGTGCCAGCAGGGAATCGGGCCGTCCCGGCGGTACGCAGTATTTT
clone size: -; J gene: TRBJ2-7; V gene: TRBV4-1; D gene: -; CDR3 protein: CASSLGAGAHEQYF; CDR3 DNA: TGCGCCAGCAGCCTAGGCGCGGGGGCTCACGAGCAGTACTTC
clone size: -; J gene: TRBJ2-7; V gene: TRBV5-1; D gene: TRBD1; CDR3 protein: CASSLAPGQSYEQYF; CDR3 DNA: TGCGCCAGCAGCTTAGCTCCGGGACAGTCCTACGAGCAGTACTTC
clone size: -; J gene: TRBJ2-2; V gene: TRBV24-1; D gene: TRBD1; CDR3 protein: CATSDLGRGTGRSGELFF; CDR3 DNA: TGTGCCACCAGTGATTTGGGTCGCGGGACAGGGAGGTCCGGGGAGCTGTTTTTT
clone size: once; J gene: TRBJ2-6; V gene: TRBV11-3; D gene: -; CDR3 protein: CASSSGTYSGANVLTF; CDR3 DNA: TGTGCCAGCAGCTCAGGGACATACTCTGGGGCCAACGTCCTGACTTTC
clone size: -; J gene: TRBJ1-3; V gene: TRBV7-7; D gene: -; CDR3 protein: CASSSSVGNTIYF; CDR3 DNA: TGTGCTAGCAGCTCCTCCGTTGGAAACACCATATATTTT
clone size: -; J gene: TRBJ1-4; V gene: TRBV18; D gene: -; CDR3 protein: CASSPRTEEKLFF; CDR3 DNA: TGTGCCAGCTCACCCCGGACGGAGGAAAAACTGTTTTTT
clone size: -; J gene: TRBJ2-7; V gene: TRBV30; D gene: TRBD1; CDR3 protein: CAWSDRGHEQYF; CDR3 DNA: TGTGCCTGGAGTGACAGGGGCCACGAGCAGTACTTC
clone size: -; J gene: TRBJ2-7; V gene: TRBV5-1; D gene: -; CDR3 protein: CASSLAVPGGGEQYF; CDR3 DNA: TGCGCCAGCAGCTTGGCGGTACCTGGGGGAGGTGAGCAGTACTTC
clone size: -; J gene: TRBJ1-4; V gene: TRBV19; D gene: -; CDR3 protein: CATRGDNEKLFF; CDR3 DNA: TGTGCCACCCGGGGCGATAATGAAAAACTGTTTTTT
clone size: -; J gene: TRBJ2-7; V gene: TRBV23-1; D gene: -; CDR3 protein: CASARRISGIPRPYEQYF; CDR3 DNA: TGCGCCAGCGCCCGGAGGATTTCAGGGATCCCCCGGCCCTACGAGCAGTACTTC
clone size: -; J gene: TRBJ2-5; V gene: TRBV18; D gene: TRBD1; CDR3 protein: CASSPPGGQGRWTQYF; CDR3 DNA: TGTGCCAGCTCACCACCGGGAGGACAGGGGAGGTGGACCCAGTACTTC
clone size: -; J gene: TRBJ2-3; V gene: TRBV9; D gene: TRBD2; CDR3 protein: CASSVVAGGSTDTQYF; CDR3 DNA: TGTGCCAGCAGCGTAGTAGCGGGGGGGAGCACAGATACGCAGTATTTT
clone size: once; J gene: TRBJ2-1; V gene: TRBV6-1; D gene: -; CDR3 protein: CASSEDPTSYNEQFF; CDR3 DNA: TGTGCCAGCAGTGAGGACCCAACCTCCTACAATGAGCAGTTCTTC
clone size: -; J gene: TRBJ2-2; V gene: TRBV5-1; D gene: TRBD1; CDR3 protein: CASSAEGQGNTGELFF; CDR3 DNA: TGCGCCAGCAGCGCGGAGGGACAGGGGAACACCGGGGAGCTGTTTTTT
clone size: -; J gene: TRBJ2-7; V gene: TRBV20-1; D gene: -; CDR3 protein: CSAPVGYEQYF; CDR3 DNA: TGCAGTGCCCCGGTAGGGTACGAGCAGTACTTC
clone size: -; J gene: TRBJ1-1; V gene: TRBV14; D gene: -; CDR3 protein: CASSPHVNTEAFF; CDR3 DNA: TGTGCCAGCAGCCCCCATGTGAACACTGAAGCTTTCTTT
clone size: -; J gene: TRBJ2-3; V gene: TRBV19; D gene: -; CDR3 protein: CASSIGGSGTDTQYF; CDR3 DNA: TGTGCCAGTAGTATCGGGGGAAGTGGCACAGATACGCAGTATTTT
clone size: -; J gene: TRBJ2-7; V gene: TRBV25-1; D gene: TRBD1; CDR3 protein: CASGQGSYEQYF; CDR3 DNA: TGTGCCAGCGGACAGGGGTCGTACGAGCAGTACTTC
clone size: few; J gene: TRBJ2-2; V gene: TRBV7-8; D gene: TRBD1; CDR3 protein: CASSLTGGSGELFF; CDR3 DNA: TGTGCCAGCAGCTTAACAGGGGGTTCCGGGGAGCTGTTTTTT
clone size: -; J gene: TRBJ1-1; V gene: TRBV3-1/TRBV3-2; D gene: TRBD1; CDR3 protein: CASSRGTGFATEAFF; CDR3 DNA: TGTGCCAGCAGCCGGGGGACAGGGTTCGCCACTGAAGCTTTCTTT
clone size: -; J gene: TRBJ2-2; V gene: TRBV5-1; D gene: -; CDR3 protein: CASSLSGAGTGELFF; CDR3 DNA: TGCGCCAGCAGCTTGTCAGGGGCCGGAACCGGGGAGCTGTTTTTT
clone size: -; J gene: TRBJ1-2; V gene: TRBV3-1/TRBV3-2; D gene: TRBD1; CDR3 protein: CASSQDGDRGYTF; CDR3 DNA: TGTGCCAGCAGCCAAGATGGGGACAGGGGCTACACCTTC
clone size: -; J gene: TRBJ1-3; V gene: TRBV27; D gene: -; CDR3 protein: CASSSGVQGNTIYF; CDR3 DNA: TGTGCCAGCAGTTCGGGGGTTCAGGGAAACACCATATATTTT
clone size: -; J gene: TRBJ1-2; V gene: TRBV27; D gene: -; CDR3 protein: CATRPRIANYGYTF; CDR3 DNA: TGTGCCACTCGCCCTCGAATAGCTAACTATGGCTACACCTTC
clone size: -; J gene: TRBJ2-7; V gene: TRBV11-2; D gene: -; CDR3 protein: CASSLAGGHSPYEQYF; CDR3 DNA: TGTGCCAGCAGCTTGGCTGGCGGGCACAGCCCCTACGAGCAGTACTTC
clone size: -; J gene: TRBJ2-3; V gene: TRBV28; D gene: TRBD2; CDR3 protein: CASSFPRGRLTDTQYF; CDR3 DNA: TGTGCCAGCAGTTTTCCGCGGGGGAGACTCACAGATACGCAGTATTTT
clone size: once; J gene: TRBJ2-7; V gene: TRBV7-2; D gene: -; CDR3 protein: CASVPVGIGEQYF; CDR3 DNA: TGTGCCAGCGTCCCCGTCGGCATCGGGGAGCAGTACTTC
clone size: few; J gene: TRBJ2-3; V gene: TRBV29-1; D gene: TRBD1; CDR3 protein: CSVVTTGGALNTQYF; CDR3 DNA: TGCAGCGTTGTAACAACAGGGGGCGCGTTAAATACGCAGTATTTT